One sample yielded the 8 T cell receptor beta chains listed below, sequenced in a study of memory CD4+ T cells and cytomegalovirus serostatus. The sort gate was single viable CD3+CD4+CD8-CD45RO+ cells for memory CD4+ T cells. Here immunoSEQ multiplex PCR was the method, and the copy in TCRdb shows in-frame clones only, minus some. Found here are around 40,000 clones, roughly 78% of them singletons; the top ten hold approximately 0.78%. The sequenced material came from memory CD4+ T cells from blood. The origin of the receptors is an adult in good health and CMV-seronegative.

The rearrangement links TRBV4-1 to TRBJ2-6; D not certain. Germline V gene sequence: CDR1 MGHRA, CDR2 YSYEKL. This CDR3 has 16 residues. The V and J ends lost 0 bases and 2 bases respectively, with 8 bases between them. CDR3 nucleotide sequence: TGCGCCAGCAGCCAAGATGGCCGGGCTGGGGCCAACGTCCTGACTTTC. Amino acid sequence: CASSQDGRAGANVLTF.

The chain couples TRBV7-2 to TRBJ2-5, with 16 bases identical to TRBD2. The CDR3 is 16 amino acids. CDR1 is SGHTA and CDR2 is FQGNSA in the germline V gene. V lost 3 bases and J lost 6; bases outside the gene matches: 4. The CDR3 bases are TGTGCCAGCAGCTTGGGACTAGCGGGGGGGCTAAAGACCCAGTACTTC. The encoded protein is CASSLGLAGGLKTQYF. The whole variable domain, filled in from reference TRBV7-2 and TRBJ2-5, reads GAGVSQSPSNKVTEKGKDVELRCDPISGHTALYWYRQSLGQGLEFLIYFQGNSAPDKSGLPSDRFSAERTGGSVSTLTIQRTQQEDSAVYLCASSLGLAGGLKTQYFGPGTRLLVL.

The genes are TRBV7-3 and TRBJ2-1; D unresolved. Germline CDR1 and CDR2: SGHTA and FQGTGA. Trimming left V 2 bases short and J 0 bases short, with 8 bases between. CDR3 length: 15 residues. As DNA, the CDR3 is TGTGCCAGCAGCTTAGACGCCCGCTCCTACAATGAGCAGTTCTTC. Translating gives CASSLDARSYNEQFF.

The genes are TRBV5-1 and TRBJ1-2; D unclear. This CDR3 has 15 residues. Germline assignment: CDR1 SGHRS and CDR2 YFSETQ. V lost 0 bases and J lost 0, with 9 bases in between. CDR3 DNA sequence: TGCGCCAGCAGCTTGGATACGGCTCCTAACTATGGCTACACCTTC. As protein: CASSLDTAPNYGYTF.

The V gene is TRBV30, the J gene TRBJ1-6; tentative D call: TRBD1 (5 bases). The V gene lost 5 bases and the J gene lost 10 bases, with 12 bases spanning the gap. This CDR3 spans 12 amino acids. Germline V gives CDR1 GTSNPN, CDR2 SVGIG (reference sequence). This CDR3 reads CAWDSKRSPLHF. In DNA, the CDR3 is TGTGCCTGGGACAGTAAAAGATCACCCCTCCACTTT.

The chain uses TRBV6-4 and TRBJ1-1, with D possibly being TRBD1 (6 bases). The V gene's germline CDR1 is MRHNA and CDR2 SNTAGT. There are 15 residues in the CDR3. V shed 10 bases and J shed 0 bases, with 18 bases lying between them. The CDR3 DNA follows: TGTGCCACCCCCGGCAGGGGCCGCCTGAACACTGAAGCTTTCTTT. Translated: CATPGRGRLNTEAFF.

The chain is built from TRBV6-4 and TRBJ2-5; 7 positions agree with TRBD1. The germline V gene has CDR1 MRHNA and CDR2 SNTAGT. V lost 4 bases, J lost 5 bases, and 4 bases stayed unmatched. This CDR3 has 13 amino acids. CDR3 bases: TGTGCCAGCAGTGCCGACAGGGAGGAGACCCAGTACTTC. This codes for CASSADREETQYF.

This clone was counted a few times. The chain joins TRBV10-3 to TRBJ1-5; perhaps TRBD1 as D (5 bases). The CDR3 has 16 residues. Germline assignment: CDR1 ENHRY and CDR2 SYGVKD. The germline V and J ends were trimmed by 0 bases and 4 bases, with 13 bases remaining between them. The CDR3 is CAISESGGFGNQPQHF. CDR3 sequence (DNA): TGTGCCATCAGTGAGTCGGGGGGGTTTGGAAATCAGCCCCAGCATTTT.